What follows describes a single TCR beta chain. As yet, its antigen is unknown. This entry belongs to a study of T cell repertoires in cytomegalovirus infection. CDR3 length: 14 amino acids. CDR1 is SQVTM, CDR2 ANQGSEA, per germline. Between the trimmed V and J ends, which lost 3 bases and 0 bases, there was a span of 9 bases. Study observations and caveats: Dominating the ex vivo response were HLA-C-restricted CMV-specific TCR beta clonotypes.

One entry per CDR3 protein, called by TCRdb with MiXCR from the reads. Altogether some 320,000 distinct CDR3 sequences are present, roughly 29% being singletons, with the ten largest covering over 15%. This clonotype was obtained from a human donor in good health (CMV status not recorded). Some clones in this sample may be carry-over from other donors' samples. Material: cultured PBMCs, obtained from culture after CMV antigen stimulation. This chain links TRBV29-1 with TRBJ1-3; unclear D gene. For the CDR3, the DNA is TGCAGCGTTGACTCGGGCAGCTCTGGAAACACCATATATTTT. The encoded protein is CSVDSGSSGNTIYF.